This TCR beta chain was recovered during a study of T cell responses to AZD1222 COVID-19 vaccine. The table came from immunoSEQ multiplex PCR; TCRdb's copy has only in-frame clones and leaves some out. The sample shows 40,000 to 45,000 clones, around 80% of them seen only once. Germline-derived CDR1 and CDR2 are LNHDA and SQIVND (reference sequence). V shed 6 bases, J shed 9 bases, and the junction held 11 bases outside the gene matches. The CDR3 is made up of 16 amino acids. The source material was peripheral blood, sampled 28 days after the second dose of the MenACWY control vaccine. This TCR was sampled from an adult who received the MenACWY meningococcal vaccine as a control. The chain couples TRBV19 to TRBJ1-6; TRBD1 agrees at 10 bases. CDR3: CASSRFGDRGGSPLHF. CDR3 nucleotide sequence: TGTGCCAGTAGCCGATTTGGGGACAGGGGCGGTTCACCCCTCCACTTT.